What follows are 18 T cell receptor beta chains derived from one specimen sequenced in a study of response to subunit inactivated influenza vaccine. From the RT-PCR reads, TCRdb called clonotypes with MiXCR, one entry per CDR3 protein. The sample has about 830,000 distinct CDR3 sequences, approximately 17% seen once. Sequenced material: PBMCs from blood, taken roughly 5 days after vaccination. Source of these receptors: a man over 45 who received an inactivated influenza vaccine.

This clonotype has more than one count but fewer than ten. The chain uses TRBV6-5 and TRBJ2-1; no firm D call. The CDR3 loop spans 15 amino acids. Trimming removed 4 bases at V and 0 bases at J, with 10 bases between. Germline lookup yields CDR1 MNHEY and CDR2 SVGAGI. For the CDR3, the DNA is TGTGCCAGCAGTTTGACACTTTTCTCCTACAATGAGCAGTTCTTC. Its protein product is CASSLTLFSYNEQFF.

The chain is built from TRBV20-1 and TRBJ2-3, with a weak D call TRBD2 (5 bases). Germline assignment: CDR1 DFQATT and CDR2 SNEGSKA (reference sequence). The CDR3 extends over 14 amino acids. V was pared by 6 bases and J by 2 bases, with 15 bases between. CDR3 loop: CSAKTRTLTDTQYF. The CDR3 DNA is TGCAGTGCCAAGACACGGACTCTCACAGATACGCAGTATTTT.

This clonotype occurred a few times. The V gene is TRBV29-1, the J gene TRBJ2-5, with TRBD2 matching 7 bases. The CDR3 has 11 residues. The germline V gene encodes CDR1 SQVTM and CDR2 ANQGSEA. V trimming: 5 bases; J trimming: 5 bases; junction bases outside the gene matches: 2. The CDR3 coding sequence is TGCAGCGTTCAAGCGGGGGAGACCCAGTACTTC. It codes for CSVQAGETQYF.

This clonotype has a handful of counts. The rearrangement uses TRBV30 and TRBJ1-5; the D is unclear. The CDR3 is made up of 14 amino acids. Deletions cut 2 bases from V and 0 bases from J, with 8 bases between. CDR1 and CDR2 from the germline V gene are GTSNPN and SVGIG (reference sequence). For the CDR3, the DNA is TGTGCCTGGAGTCCGTCCTATAGCAATCAGCCCCAGCATTTT. Encoded protein: CAWSPSYSNQPQHF.

The gene calls are TRBV7-9 and TRBJ1-1, with D perhaps TRBD1 (6 bases). CDR1 and CDR2 from the germline V gene are SEHNR and FQNEAQ (reference sequence). The CDR3 has 17 residues. V was shortened by 1 base and J by 4 bases, with 19 bases between the two germline ends. Written as DNA, the CDR3 is TGTGCCAGCAGCTTAGGCGGGGGGGCGCGGGGTGGCACTGAAGCTTTCTTT. It encodes CASSLGGGARGGTEAFF.

The chain has TRBV6-5 and TRBJ1-1, with TRBD1 identical over 9 bases. The germline gives CDR1 MNHEY, CDR2 SVGAGI. This CDR3 has 17 amino acids. Trimming took 1 base from V and 0 from J; bases not matched to a gene: 6. In nucleotides, the CDR3 is TGTGCCAGCAGTTACTATGCGGGACAGGGACTGAACACTGAAGCTTTCTTT. It encodes CASSYYAGQGLNTEAFF.

V usage is TRBV20-1 and J usage is TRBJ1-4; 9 nucleotides align to TRBD1. The CDR3 totals 14 residues. With V trimmed by 5 bases and J by 9 bases, 10 bases remained unmatched. In germline, CDR1 is DFQATT, CDR2 SNEGSKA (reference sequence). The CDR3 reads CSAGVPGQGKKLFF. CDR3 in DNA: TGCAGTGCTGGGGTGCCGGGACAGGGAAAAAAACTGTTTTTT.

The chain has TRBV7-2 and TRBJ1-2; 8 bases fit TRBD1. This CDR3 is built from 15 residues. Germline trimming cut 1 base from V and 4 bases from J; bases unmatched to any gene: 5. Germline V CDR1 and CDR2: SGHTA, FQGNSA. The CDR3 DNA reads as TGTGCCAGCAGCTTAGTAGGACAGGGAGGCTATGGCTACACCTTC. Protein product: CASSLVGQGGYGYTF.

The gene calls are TRBV28 and TRBJ1-4; 8 positions agree with TRBD1. The J segment lost 8 bases and the V segment lost 6 bases, leaving 5 bases of the junction unmatched. Germline values: CDR1 MDHEN, CDR2 SYDVKM. This CDR3 spans 13 amino acids. DNA for the CDR3: TGTGCCAGCAGGCCGACAGGGGAGGAAAAACTGTTTTTT. Protein sequence: CASRPTGEEKLFF.

This clonotype was observed a few times. In DNA form, the CDR3 reads TGTGCCAGCAGTTTCACCAGCTCCTATAATTCACCCCTCCACTTT. It encodes CASSFTSSYNSPLHF. The chain combines TRBV12-3 or TRBV12-4 with TRBJ1-6; D is ambiguous. This CDR3 has 15 amino acids. Deletions cut 3 bases from V and 0 bases from J, with 6 bases between.

This chain links TRBV7-2 with TRBJ2-1; 7 bases map to TRBD2. Germline lookup yields CDR1 SGHTA and CDR2 FQGNSA. The CDR3 runs to 15 residues. The trim removed 2 bases at V and 8 bases at J, leaving 9 bases unmatched. The CDR3 DNA is TGTGCCAGCAGCTTATGGCTAGCGGCTATGGATGAGCAGTTCTTC. It is translated as CASSLWLAAMDEQFF.

This clonotype appeared many times. The chain has TRBV20-1 and TRBJ1-5; no reliable D call. The germline gives CDR1 DFQATT, CDR2 SNEGSKA (reference sequence). The CDR3 extends over 14 amino acids. Deletions cut 4 bases from V and 2 bases from J, with 12 bases between. CDR3 DNA: TGCAGTGCTACCGACAAGTCAGGCAATCAGCCCCAGCATTTT. Its translation: CSATDKSGNQPQHF.

The chain couples TRBV7-2 to TRBJ1-2; D is unresolved. This CDR3 has 14 residues. Trimming stripped 5 bases from V and 2 bases from J, with 12 bases between. Looked up from germline, CDR1 is SGHTA and CDR2 is FQGNSA. The CDR3 reads CASSPEAANYGYTF. The CDR3 region has the DNA TGTGCCAGCAGCCCCGAGGCAGCCAACTATGGCTACACCTTC.

The DNA for the CDR3 is TGTGCCAGCAGCGTAGCAGTCGGCACAGATACGCAGTATTTT. Residues: CASSVAVGTDTQYF. The chain recombines TRBV9 with TRBJ2-3; no clear D. The CDR3 runs 14 residues. With 0 bases removed from V and 1 base from J, the gap between germline ends came to 6 bases. Germline CDR1 reads SGDLS; CDR2 reads YYNGEE.

This clonotype was counted only a few times. V gene TRBV7-2 combines with J gene TRBJ2-7, with D perhaps matching TRBD1 or TRBD2 (6 bases each). Deletions cut 3 bases from V and 0 bases from J, with 15 bases between. Looked up from germline, CDR1 is SGHTA and CDR2 is FQGNSA. This CDR3 region has 16 residues. The CDR3 DNA reads TGTGCCAGCAGCTTCCTTCTCAGGGGACTCTCCTACGAGCAGTACTTC. Amino acid sequence: CASSFLLRGLSYEQYF.

The chain employs TRBV5-1 and TRBJ2-1; 8 positions agree with TRBD1. CDR1 is SGHRS, CDR2 YFSETQ, per germline. J was trimmed by 7 bases and V by 1 base; bases with no gene match: 10. CDR3 size: 16 residues. The CDR3 region has the DNA TGCGCCAGCAGCTTGTATGCGACAGGGGTAAGAAATGAGCAGTTCTTC. Translating gives CASSLYATGVRNEQFF. The whole variable domain, remainder taken from reference TRBV5-1 and TRBJ2-1, is KAGVTQTPRYLIKTRGQQVTLSCSPISGHRSVSWYQQTPGQGLQFLFEYFSETQRNKGNFPGRFSGRQFSNSRSEMNVSTLELGDSALYLCASSLYATGVRNEQFFGPGTRLTVL.

This clonotype showed up just a few times. This rearrangement joins TRBV6-6 to TRBJ2-7; 8 bases are shared with TRBD1. Germline lookup yields CDR1 MNHNY and CDR2 SVGAGI (reference sequence). The ends lost 8 bases at V and 3 bases at J; junction bases unmatched: 6. This CDR3 has 13 residues. The CDR3 is CASGTGPNYEQYF. For the CDR3, the DNA is TGTGCCAGCGGGACAGGTCCAAACTACGAGCAGTACTTC.

This clonotype was observed a few times. The chain recombines TRBV12-3 or TRBV12-4 with TRBJ2-1; TRBD1 is a possible D gene (5 bases). The ends were cut back, 6 bases at V and 11 bases at J, with 14 bases in the middle. The CDR3 runs to 12 residues. CDR3 nucleotide sequence: TGTGCCAGCAGACAGGACGTCACAAAGCAGTTCTTC. Residues: CASRQDVTKQFF.